This T cell receptor beta chain appears in the sequencing data of a study of shared clonotypes between healthy human individuals. In the naive CD8 group, cells lacked CD45RO and were positively selected for CCR7, so terminally differentiated effector memory CD45RA+ cells were left out. The CDR3 contains 17 residues. Germline V gives CDR1 MGHRA, CDR2 YSYEKL. V lost 1 base, J lost 0 bases, and 15 bases lay in between. The table came from immunoSEQ multiplex PCR; TCRdb's copy has only in-frame clones and leaves some out. The table has nearly 600,000 clones, 95% to 96% seen once; the top ten hold 0.11%. This TCR came from a young woman in good health. The sequenced material came from naive CD8+ T cells sorted from blood. V usage is TRBV4-1 and J usage is TRBJ2-5; D possibly matches TRBD1 or TRBD2 (5 bases each). This chain's CDR3 is CASSQGGFGANQETQYF. The CDR3 nucleotides read TGCGCCAGCAGCCAAGGGGGTTTCGGGGCGAACCAAGAGACCCAGTACTTC.